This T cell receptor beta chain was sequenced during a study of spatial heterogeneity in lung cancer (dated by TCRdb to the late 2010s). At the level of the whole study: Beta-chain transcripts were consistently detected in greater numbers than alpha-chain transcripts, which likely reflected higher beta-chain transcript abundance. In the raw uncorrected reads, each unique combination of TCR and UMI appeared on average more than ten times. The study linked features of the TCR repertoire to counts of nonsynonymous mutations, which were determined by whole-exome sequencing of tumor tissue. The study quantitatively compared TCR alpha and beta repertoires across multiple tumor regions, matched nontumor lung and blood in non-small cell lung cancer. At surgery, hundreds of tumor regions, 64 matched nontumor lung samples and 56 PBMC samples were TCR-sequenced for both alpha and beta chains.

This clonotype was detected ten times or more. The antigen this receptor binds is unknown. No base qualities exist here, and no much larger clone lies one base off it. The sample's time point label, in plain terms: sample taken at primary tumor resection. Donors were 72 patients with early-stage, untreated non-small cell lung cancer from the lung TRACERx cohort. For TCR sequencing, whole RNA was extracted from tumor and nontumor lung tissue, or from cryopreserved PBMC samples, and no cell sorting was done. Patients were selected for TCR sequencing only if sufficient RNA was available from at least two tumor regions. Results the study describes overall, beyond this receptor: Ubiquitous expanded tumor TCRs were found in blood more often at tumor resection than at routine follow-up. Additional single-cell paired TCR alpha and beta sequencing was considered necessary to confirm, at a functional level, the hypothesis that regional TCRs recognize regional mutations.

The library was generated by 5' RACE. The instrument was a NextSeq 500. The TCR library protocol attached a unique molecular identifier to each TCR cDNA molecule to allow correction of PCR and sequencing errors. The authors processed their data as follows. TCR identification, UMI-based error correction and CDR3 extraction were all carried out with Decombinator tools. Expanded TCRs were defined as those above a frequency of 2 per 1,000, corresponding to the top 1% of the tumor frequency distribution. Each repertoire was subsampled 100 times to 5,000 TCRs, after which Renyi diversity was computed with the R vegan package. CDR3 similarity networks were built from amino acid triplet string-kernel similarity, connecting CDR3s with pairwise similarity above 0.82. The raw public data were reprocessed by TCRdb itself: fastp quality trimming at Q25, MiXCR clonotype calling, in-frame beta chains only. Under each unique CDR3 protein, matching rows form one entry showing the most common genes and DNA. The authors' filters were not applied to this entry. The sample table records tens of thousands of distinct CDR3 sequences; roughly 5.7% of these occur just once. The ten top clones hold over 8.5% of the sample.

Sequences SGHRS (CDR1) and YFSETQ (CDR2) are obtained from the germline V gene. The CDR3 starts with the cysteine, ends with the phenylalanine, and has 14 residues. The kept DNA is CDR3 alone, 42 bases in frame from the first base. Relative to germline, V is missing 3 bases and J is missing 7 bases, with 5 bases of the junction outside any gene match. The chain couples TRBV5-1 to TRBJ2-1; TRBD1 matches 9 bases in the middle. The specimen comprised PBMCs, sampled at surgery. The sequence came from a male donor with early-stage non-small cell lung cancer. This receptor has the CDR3 CASSSGTGLNEQFF. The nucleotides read TGCGCCAGCAGCTCCGGGACAGGGTTGAATGAGCAGTTCTTC.